Below are 15 T cell receptor beta chains sequenced from a single sample in a study of brain T cells in children with intractable seizures. Data came from immunoSEQ multiplex PCR; TCRdb stores just in-frame clones and leaves some out. The sample includes 65,000 to 85,000 clones, about 93% of them seen just once. The sample here was peripheral blood, taken at surgery. These receptors originate from a boy less than two years old with tuberous sclerosis and intractable seizures.

This chain links TRBV9 with TRBJ2-4; 9 bases agree with TRBD2. CDR1 and CDR2 (germline): SGDLS, YYNGEE. The junction had 6 bases not matched to a gene; V was cut back by 2 bases and J by 6 bases. This CDR3 contains 15 residues. The CDR3 sequence: CASSVSGSRGNIQYF. CDR3 nucleotides: TGTGCCAGCAGCGTTAGCGGGAGTAGGGGAAACATTCAGTACTTC.

The chain has TRBV14 and TRBJ1-3, with unresolved D. Germline-derived CDR1 and CDR2 are SGHDN and FVKESK. The CDR3 length is 15 residues. Between the trimmed V and J ends, which lost 0 bases and 1 base, there was a span of 7 bases. The CDR3 DNA sequence: TGTGCCAGCAGCCAAGAGTTGGGGTCTGGAAACACCATATATTTT. This encodes CASSQELGSGNTIYF.

The chain links TRBV27 to TRBJ2-3; D possibly corresponds to TRBD2 (6 bases). V shed 2 bases and J shed 2 bases, with 8 bases lying between them. There are 14 residues in the CDR3. The germline V gene encodes CDR1 MNHEY and CDR2 SMNVEV (reference sequence). The CDR3 nucleotides are TGTGCCAGCAGTTTAGCGGGATTCACAGATACGCAGTATTTT. It yields the protein CASSLAGFTDTQYF.

This rearrangement joins TRBV19 to TRBJ1-1; D might be TRBD1 (6 bases). CDR1 and CDR2 (germline): LNHDA, SQIVND (reference sequence). The V gene lost 3 bases and the J gene lost 5 bases, with 19 bases spanning the gap. The CDR3 is made up of 16 amino acids. This CDR3 is CASSMGGGQLWTEAFF. The CDR3, as DNA: TGTGCCAGTAGTATGGGCGGTGGACAGCTGTGGACTGAAGCTTTCTTT.

The chain recombines TRBV20-1 with TRBJ2-7, with D uncertain. CDR3 length equals 13 residues. CDR1 is DFQATT and CDR2 is SNEGSKA in the germline V gene (reference sequence). The V and J ends lost 3 bases and 0 bases respectively, with 9 bases between them. CDR3 sequence reads: CSASPTSSYEQYF. The CDR3 nucleotides are TGCAGTGCTAGTCCCACTTCCTCCTACGAGCAGTACTTC.

The J gene is TRBJ2-3, the V gene TRBV30; D may be TRBD2 (5 bases). Trimming took off 8 bases at V and 4 bases at J, with 28 bases between the two ends. CDR1 and CDR2 (germline): GTSNPN, SVGIG (reference sequence). CDR3 length: 17 residues. CDR3 amino acids: CALDWTLAPSSSDTQYF. The CDR3 DNA reads TGTGCCCTGGACTGGACGCTGGCCCCCTCTAGTTCAGATACGCAGTATTTT.

The chain employs TRBV30 and TRBJ2-1, with D perhaps matching TRBD2 (7 bases). Germline assignment: CDR1 GTSNPN and CDR2 SVGIG (reference sequence). V was clipped by 5 bases and J by 10 bases, with 21 bases between them. The CDR3 is 14 amino acids. CDR3 sequence: CAWGGAEFSREQFF. For the CDR3, the DNA is TGTGCCTGGGGGGGGGCCGAATTTAGCCGAGAGCAGTTCTTC.

This rearrangement joins TRBV29-1 to TRBJ2-2; D gene uncertain. The CDR3 runs to 13 residues. V lost 4 bases, J lost 2 bases, and 8 bases lay in between. Germline V gene data show CDR1 as SQVTM and CDR2 as ANQGSEA. CDR3 bases: TGCAGCGTTGGGTCAGAAAACACCGGGGAGCTGTTTTTT. Translating gives CSVGSENTGELFF.

V gene TRBV5-8 combines with J gene TRBJ1-5, with D possibly TRBD1 on 5 matching bases. The germline V and J ends were trimmed by 4 bases and 2 bases, with 16 bases remaining between them. This CDR3 spans 16 amino acids. From germline, CDR1 is SGHTS and CDR2 YDEGEE. Here the CDR3 DNA reads TGTGCCAGCAGCCTCCGGGGCCCCGGGGGCAATCAGCCCCAGCATTTT. Translation: CASSLRGPGGNQPQHF.

The V and J genes are TRBV30 and TRBJ1-6; 9 nucleotides agree with TRBD1. CDR1 is GTSNPN, CDR2 SVGIG, per germline (reference sequence). The CDR3 length is 13 residues. Trimming cost V 4 bases and J 10 bases; bases outside gene matches: 5. The CDR3: CAWTGQGGSPLHF. The CDR3, as DNA: TGTGCCTGGACGGGACAGGGAGGATCACCCCTCCACTTT.

The V and J genes are TRBV9 and TRBJ2-1; D call uncertain. V lost 3 bases, J lost 7 bases, and 5 bases lay in between. The CDR3 is 11 amino acids. Germline V gives CDR1 SGDLS, CDR2 YYNGEE. In nucleotides, the CDR3 is TGTGCCAGCAGCGCTAATAATGAGCAGTTCTTC. It translates to CASSANNEQFF. The full variable domain, completed using reference TRBV9 and TRBJ2-1, is DSGVTQTPKHLITATGQRVTLRCSPRSGDLSVYWYQQSLDQGLQFLIQYYNGEERAKGNILERFSAQQFPDLHSELNLSSLELGDSALYFCASSANNEQFFGPGTRLTVL.

The chain joins TRBV30 to TRBJ2-1, with TRBD2 matching 10 bases. Germline assignment: CDR1 GTSNPN and CDR2 SVGIG (reference sequence). The trim removed 0 bases at V and 14 bases at J, leaving 7 bases unmatched. This CDR3 is 13 amino acids long. The CDR3 coding sequence is TGTGCCTGGAGTGTGGAAGCGGGGGGGCGGAAGTTCTTC. Its translation is CAWSVEAGGRKFF.

The chain employs TRBV7-9 and TRBJ1-1; 9 bases fit TRBD1. This CDR3 spans 17 amino acids. The ends lost 5 bases at V and 1 base at J; junction bases unmatched: 11. Germline V gene lookup returns CDR1 SEHNR and CDR2 FQNEAQ (reference sequence). The CDR3 nucleotides read TGTGCCAGCAGCCGATTAAGGACAGGGGTGGGGAACACTGAAGCTTTCTTT. It encodes CASSRLRTGVGNTEAFF. Drawing the rest from reference TRBV7-9 and TRBJ1-1, the complete variable domain is DTGVSQNPRHKITKRGQNVTFRCDPISEHNRLYWYRQTLGQGPEFLTYFQNEAQLEKSRLLSDRFSAERPKGSFSTLEIQRTEQGDSAMYLCASSRLRTGVGNTEAFFGQGTRLTVV.

The J gene is TRBJ2-3, the V gene TRBV5-1; no reliable D call. In germline, CDR1 is SGHRS, CDR2 YFSETQ. The germline V and J ends were trimmed by 3 bases and 6 bases, with 14 bases remaining between them. CDR3 length equals 14 residues. Here the CDR3 reads CASSSLAIDDTQYF. The DNA for the CDR3 is TGCGCCAGCAGCTCCCTGGCCATTGACGATACGCAGTATTTT.

The V call is TRBV11-2, the J call TRBJ1-2; D gene unclear. Germline V gives CDR1 SGHAT, CDR2 FQNNGV. Trimming left V 3 bases short and J 5 bases short, with 7 bases between. The CDR3 length is 12 residues. CDR3 DNA: TGTGCCAGCAGCTTTGACATGTATGGCTACACCTTC. Protein sequence: CASSFDMYGYTF. Full variable domain (remainder filled in from reference TRBV11-2 and TRBJ1-2): EAGVAQSPRYKIIEKRQSVAFWCNPISGHATLYWYQQILGQGPKLLIQFQNNGVVDDSQLPKDRFSAERLKGVDSTLKIQPAKLEDSAVYLCASSFDMYGYTFGSGTRLTVV.